Listed below are T cell receptor beta chains from one sample, sequenced in a study of CD8+ T cells in alopecia areata. The table came from immunoSEQ multiplex PCR; TCRdb's copy has only in-frame clones and leaves some out. The sample includes around 100,000 clones, about three fifths of them seen just once. Specimen: CD8+ T cells sorted from blood, collected at week 24, from a patient treated with tofacitinib. The receptor source for this set is a human donor with alopecia areata. Each CDR3 is given with its conserved first and last residue. Each record gives: D gene, clone size, V gene, J gene, CDR3 protein, CDR3 DNA. D genes are given only for firm matches. Clone size, where shown, is once, few, many, or a class for clones that have expanded.

>TRBD1|once|TRBV11-2|TRBJ2-7
CASILLGQADFFEQYF
TGTGCCAGCATCCTCTTAGGACAGGCGGATTTTTTCGAGCAGTACTTC
>NA|NA|TRBV2|TRBJ1-1
CASSEIGRVNTEAFF
TGTGCCAGCAGTGAAATCGGCAGAGTGAACACTGAAGCTTTCTTT
>NA|NA|TRBV5-1|TRBJ2-7
CASSPDGTYEQYF
TGCGCCAGCAGCCCGGACGGAACCTACGAGCAGTACTTC
>NA|few|TRBV7-9|TRBJ2-5
CASTLLDSQETQYF
TGTGCCAGCACTCTTCTAGACAGCCAAGAGACCCAGTACTTC
>NA|few|TRBV7-9|TRBJ2-1
CASSLGTGLRDEQFF
TGTGCCAGCAGCTTAGGTACAGGGCTGAGGGATGAGCAGTTCTTC
>NA|NA|TRBV4-2|TRBJ2-7
CASSHGRKDSEQYF
TGTGCCAGCAGCCATGGACGGAAAGACAGCGAGCAGTACTTC
>TRBD2|once|TRBV27|TRBJ2-1
CASSGTSGGPSYNEQFF
TGTGCCAGCAGCGGGACTAGCGGGGGCCCCTCCTACAATGAGCAGTTCTTC
>NA|NA|TRBV15|TRBJ1-6
CATSRVSPLHF
TGTGCCACCAGCAGAGTTTCACCCCTCCACTTT
>TRBD1|NA|TRBV6-6|TRBJ1-5
CASSYSDRANQPQHF
TGTGCCAGCAGTTATTCGGACAGGGCCAATCAGCCCCAGCATTTT
>NA|NA|TRBV5-6|TRBJ1-2
CASSLGGAHHGYTF
TGTGCCAGCAGCTTGGGGGGCGCTCATCATGGCTACACCTTC
>NA|medium-sized|TRBV4-1|TRBJ2-1
CASSQEDWTSYNEQFF
TGCGCCAGCAGCCAAGAGGACTGGACCTCCTACAATGAGCAGTTCTTC
>NA|NA|TRBV6-6|TRBJ1-1
CASSQGHLNTEAFF
TGTGCCAGCAGCCAGGGACACCTGAACACTGAAGCTTTCTTT
>TRBD1|NA|TRBV6-5|TRBJ1-5
CASSTDRDSNQPQHF
TGTGCCAGCAGTACAGACAGGGATAGCAATCAGCCCCAGCATTTT
>NA|NA|TRBV2|TRBJ2-3
CASSEVWQAYTDTQYF
TGTGCCAGCAGTGAAGTTTGGCAGGCATACACAGATACGCAGTATTTT
>NA|few|TRBV9|TRBJ2-3
CASSPGGSTDTQYF
TGTGCCAGCAGCCCGGGGGGCAGCACAGATACGCAGTATTTT
>TRBD1|NA|TRBV27|TRBJ1-2
CASSLSAGTGNYGYTF
TGTGCCAGCAGTTTATCAGCCGGGACAGGGAACTATGGCTACACCTTC
>TRBD1|NA|TRBV5-1|TRBJ2-1
CASRTGAYNEQFF
TGCGCCAGCAGGACAGGGGCCTACAATGAGCAGTTCTTC
>TRBD1|NA|TRBV12-5|TRBJ1-2
CASGNPDRDYGYTF
TGTGCTAGTGGTAACCCCGACAGGGACTATGGCTACACCTTC
>NA|NA|TRBV7-9|TRBJ1-1
CASRFNAEGTEAFF
TGTGCCAGCAGATTCAACGCAGAGGGGACTGAAGCTTTCTTT
>NA|NA|TRBV30|TRBJ1-1
CAWRAAVEGNTEAFF
TGTGCCTGGAGGGCAGCCGTAGAGGGGAACACTGAAGCTTTCTTT
>NA|many|TRBV6-5|TRBJ2-3
CASSYRITDTQYF
TGTGCCAGCAGTTACAGGATCACAGATACGCAGTATTTT
>NA|NA|TRBV9|TRBJ2-2
CASSVGWELVTGELFF
TGTGCCAGCAGCGTAGGTTGGGAGTTAGTCACCGGGGAGCTGTTTTTT
>TRBD1|NA|TRBV5-6|TRBJ2-5
CASSLLSGGETQYF
TGTGCCAGCAGCTTGTTATCAGGGGGAGAGACCCAGTACTTC
>NA|NA|TRBV4-1|TRBJ2-5
CASSPQVGRQETQYF
TGCGCCAGCAGCCCCCAGGTGGGGCGGCAAGAGACCCAGTACTTC
>NA|NA|TRBV29-1|TRBJ1-2
CSVATLYGYTF
TGCAGCGTTGCGACTTTATATGGCTACACCTTC